This paragraph reports one TCR beta chain. Its cognate antigen is unknown. Primers included in the PCR were 60 Vbeta and 13 Jbeta primers. Original analysis: An analysis performed later counted about 80 million unique TCR beta chains (approximately 12 million of them shared). The data were produced by immunoSEQ multiplex PCR, yet TCRdb's version contains in-frame clones alone and is incomplete. V, J and clone size are taken as reported in that table, and D and trimming were inferred from the DNA itself. The data show approximately 120,000 clones, more than 75% seen once. The sample belongs to a study of cytomegalovirus exposure and HLA in healthy donors. Study-level findings and limits: 150 to 200 TCR beta chains were listed as cytomegalovirus-associated. Trimming of TCR beta V- and J-genes showed a link, identified in a later analysis, to a missense DCLRE1C variant. Fewer N-insertions than the 666-donor mean were reportedly shown by an Asian-associated ancestry cluster in a later analysis.

The CDR3 loop spans 15 amino acids. The V and J ends lost 4 bases and 3 bases, in that order; junction bases with no gene match: 8. CDR1 is MNHEY, CDR2 SVGAGI, per germline. The material sequenced was PBMCs. The V and J genes are TRBV6-5 and TRBJ2-7, with 8 positions matching TRBD2. This receptor was identified in a woman between 35 and 50 years old in good health and CMV-seropositive. CDR3 residues: CASSSTGGRGYEQYF. The CDR3 DNA is TGTGCCAGCAGTTCCACGGGGGGGCGTGGCTACGAGCAGTACTTC.